This TCR beta chain was profiled in a study of OX40 agonist ivuxolimab in advanced cancers. For the study at large: The treatment was a fully human IgG2 OX40 agonist, ivuxolimab. Dose-escalation patients had hepatocellular carcinoma, melanoma, renal cell or head and neck cancer. Patients were treated with intravenous ivuxolimab, dosed at 0.01 to 10 mg/kg and infused every 2 weeks.

This clone was seen a handful of times. Its antigen is still unknown. The length of the CDR3 is 14 residues. Trimming took off 7 bases at V and 7 bases at J, with 16 bases between the two ends. Germline CDR1 reads SNHLY; CDR2 reads FYNNEI. This table comes from immunoSEQ multiplex PCR, and its TCRdb copy is limited to in-frame clones, with some not included. The table has 60,000 or so clones, 92% seen once. Findings and caveats of the study: Fewer expanded clones were found on average in CD4+ than in CD8+ T cells.

This receptor was identified in an adult with an advanced solid tumor such as melanoma, head and neck, liver or kidney cancer. Source: CD4+ or CD8+ T cells sorted from blood, taken in a trial of the OX40 agonist ivuxolimab. The chain combines TRBV2 with TRBJ2-2, with D maybe TRBD1 (5 bases). DNA of the CDR3: TGTGCCAGCACGGAGACAGACGCCCTCGGGGAGCTGTTTTTT. Its translation is CASTETDALGELFF.